This entry features one TCR beta chain sequence. The sample comes from a study of T cell clonotyping in hematopoietic cell transplantation. Stated time point: recipient sample about 28 days before transplant, after cytoreduction. The repertoire was sequenced with immunoSEQ multiplex PCR; TCRdb's copy has only in-frame clones and lacks some. This table has approximately 30,000 clones, 82% appearing once. Germline CDR1 reads ENHRY; CDR2 reads SYGVKD. The CDR3 loop spans 15 amino acids. With 2 bases removed from V and 3 bases from J, the gap between germline ends came to 12 bases. The rearrangement uses TRBV10-3 and TRBJ2-3; maybe TRBD2 (5 bases). Specimen: peripheral blood mononuclear cells, collected before stem cell transplant. The TCR was taken from a man in his forties with acute myeloid leukemia. Some clones in this sample may be carry-over from other donors' samples. The CDR3 protein is CAISERRRDTDTQYF. The CDR3 DNA reads TGTGCCATCAGTGAGAGGCGACGGGATACAGATACGCAGTATTTT.